Below are 5 T cell receptor beta chains sequenced from a single sample in a study of CD8+CD57+ T cells in acquired aplastic anemia. Sequencing was done on patients that had shown CD8+CD57+ cell expansion by flow cytometry. Investigators profiled TCR beta VDJ and CDR3 from genomic DNA template. Using its own MiXCR run on the reads, TCRdb lists one record per CDR3 protein. The table lists 80,000 or so distinct CDR3 sequences, roughly 70% of them singletons. The sequenced sample consisted of sorted CD4+, CD8+, or CD8+CD57+ T cells (not recorded which) from PBMCs. These receptors came from a human donor with aplastic anemia.

A note on this clonotype: At one boundary the junction diverges from the germline segment, which might be a read error. The chain links TRBV9 to TRBJ2-7; no firm D call. The CDR3 consists of 14 residues. The germline V gene encodes CDR1 SGDLS and CDR2 YYNGEE. The CDR3, as DNA: TGTGCCAGCAGCCCCCCCCCCCCGGCCCTGGAGCGGTACTTC. Protein product: CASSPPPPALERYF. The entire variable domain, with the rest obtained from reference TRBV9 and TRBJ2-7, is as follows: DSGVTQTPKHLITATGQRVTLRCSPRSGDLSVYWYQQSLDQGLQFLIQYYNGEERAKGNILERFSAQQFPDLHSELNLSSLELGDSALYFCASSPPPPALERYFGPGTRLTVT.

The gene calls are TRBV7-2 and TRBJ2-1, with D uncertain. V was shortened by 2 bases and J by 7 bases, with 3 bases between the two germline ends. The CDR3 consists of 11 residues. Per the germline V gene, CDR1 is SGHTA and CDR2 is FQGNSA. The DNA of the CDR3 is TGTGCCAGCAGCTTATGGAATGAGCAGTTCTTC. Its protein product is CASSLWNEQFF. Variable domain in full (rest from reference TRBV7-2 and TRBJ2-1): GAGVSQSPSNKVTEKGKDVELRCDPISGHTALYWYRQSLGQGLEFLIYFQGNSAPDKSGLPSDRFSAERTGGSVSTLTIQRTQQEDSAVYLCASSLWNEQFFGPGTRLTVL.

V gene TRBV10-3 combines with J gene TRBJ1-1; the match to TRBD1 covers 7 bases. Germline values: CDR1 ENHRY, CDR2 SYGVKD. Trimming at V came to 2 bases and at J to 4 bases, leaving 7 bases not matched to a gene. The CDR3 loop spans 15 amino acids. The CDR3 sequence: CAISERSTGSTEAFF. The CDR3 region has the DNA TGTGCCATCAGTGAGAGGTCGACAGGGAGCACTGAAGCTTTCTTT.

This chain connects TRBV5-6 to TRBJ2-7; no clear D. Trimming left V 0 bases short and J 7 bases short, with 8 bases between. The CDR3 is 12 residues long. CDR1 is SGHDT, CDR2 YYEEEE, per germline. CDR3 nucleotides: TGTGCCAGCAGCTTGGCCGTGGGAGAGCAGTACTTC. Its protein is CASSLAVGEQYF.

The chain has TRBV9 and TRBJ1-2, with D perhaps matching TRBD1 (5 bases). Germline V lookup: CDR1 SGDLS, CDR2 YYNGEE. The germline V and J ends were trimmed by 2 bases and 2 bases, with 13 bases remaining between them. The CDR3 extends over 15 amino acids. As DNA, the CDR3 is TGTGCCAGCAGCGTGAGAAGTGACAGAAACTATGGCTACACCTTC. Translated: CASSVRSDRNYGYTF.